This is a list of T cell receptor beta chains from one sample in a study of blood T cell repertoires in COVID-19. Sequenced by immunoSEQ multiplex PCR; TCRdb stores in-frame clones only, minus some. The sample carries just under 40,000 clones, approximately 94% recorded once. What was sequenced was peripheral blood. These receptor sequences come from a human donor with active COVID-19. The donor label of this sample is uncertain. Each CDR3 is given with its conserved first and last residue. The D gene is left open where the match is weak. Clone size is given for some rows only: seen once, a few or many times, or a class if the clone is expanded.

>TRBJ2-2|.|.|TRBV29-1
CSAQIAHTGELFF
TGCAGCGCCCAAATAGCACACACCGGGGAGCTGTTTTTT
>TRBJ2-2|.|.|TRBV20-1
CSASKTSLDTGELFF
TGCAGTGCTAGTAAAACTAGCTTGGACACCGGGGAGCTGTTTTTT
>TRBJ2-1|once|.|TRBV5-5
CASSPSGTPYNEQFF
TGTGCCAGCAGCCCCTCCGGGACACCTTACAATGAGCAGTTCTTC
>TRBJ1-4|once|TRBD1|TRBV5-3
CARSLLSGDRGLSTNEKLFF
TGTGCCAGAAGCTTGTTGTCGGGAGACAGGGGGCTTTCTACTAATGAAAAACTGTTTTTT
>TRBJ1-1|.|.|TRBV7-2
CASSLGRGWPEAFF
TGTGCCAGCAGCTTAGGTCGGGGGTGGCCTGAAGCTTTCTTT
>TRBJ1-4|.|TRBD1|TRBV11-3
CASSYRQGENEKLFF
TGTGCCAGCAGCTACCGACAGGGGGAAAATGAAAAACTGTTTTTT
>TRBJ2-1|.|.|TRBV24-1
CATSDLQPNSPYNEQFF
TGTGCCACCAGTGATTTGCAACCTAACTCCCCCTACAATGAGCAGTTCTTC
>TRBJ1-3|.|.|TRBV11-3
CASSGPGRNTIYF
TGTGCCAGCAGCGGTCCAGGGAGGAACACCATATATTTT
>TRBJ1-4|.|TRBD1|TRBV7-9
CASSRGQGEVFNEKLFF
TGTGCCAGCAGCCGAGGACAGGGCGAGGTCTTTAATGAAAAACTGTTTTTT
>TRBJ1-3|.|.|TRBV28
CASSWTYYSGNTIYF
TGTGCCAGCAGTTGGACTTACTACTCTGGAAACACCATATATTTT